The 17 T cell receptor beta chains in this list originate from one sample, sequenced in a study of a mutant IDH1 vaccine in newly diagnosed glioma (dated by TCRdb to 2020 to 2023). According to the study, the label for this sample's time point signals: baseline, week 1 (first vaccination visit). What this sample's treatment or condition label stands for: pre-vaccination baseline after standard-of-care therapy. The library was built by means of the immunoSEQ multiplex PCR assay. The source is immuneACCESS, and TCRdb retained only in-frame sequences with V and J called. Part of the clones is not carried over; for the studies checked, unresolved V genes explain less than half of this, and the remainder is unexplained. The table for this sample lists tens of thousands of clones; about nine tenths of them were counted only once. The ten largest make up 4.8% of the sample. This specimen consisted of PBMCs, obtained from a glioma patient treated with radiotherapy, temozolomide or both. These receptors were collected from a woman aged 40 to 50 with glioma.

This chain links TRBV5-4 with TRBJ2-3; D possibly corresponds to TRBD1 (6 bases). Trimming cost V 0 bases and J 0 bases, with 8 bases left between them. This CDR3 is built from 15 residues. Germline V gene lookup returns CDR1 SGHNT and CDR2 YYREEE (reference sequence). The CDR3 is CASSLGRGSTDTQYF. DNA of the CDR3: TGTGCCAGCAGCTTGGGCAGGGGCAGCACAGATACGCAGTATTTT.

Written as DNA, the CDR3 is TGCAGCGTTGAGACAGGGGTCATGGGAAATACGCAGTATTTT. It is translated as CSVETGVMGNTQYF. The rearrangement joins TRBV29-1 to TRBJ2-3; 8 positions agree with TRBD1. The length of the CDR3 is 14 residues. With V trimmed by 3 bases and J by 7 bases, 9 bases remained unmatched. Germline V gives CDR1 SQVTM, CDR2 ANQGSEA.

The chain joins TRBV4-1 to TRBJ1-1; 7 nucleotides line up with TRBD1. Germline V lookup: CDR1 MGHRA, CDR2 YSYEKL. The CDR3 runs to 13 residues. Trimming removed 6 bases from V and 4 bases from J; junction bases left unmatched: 5. The CDR3 coding sequence is TGCGCCAGCAGACAGGGGACGGGCACTGAAGCTTTCTTT. Translated: CASRQGTGTEAFF.

This chain joins TRBV19 and TRBJ2-4; 9 nucleotides agree with TRBD1. Germline assignment: CDR1 LNHDA and CDR2 SQIVND (reference sequence). The V gene end was trimmed by 6 bases and the J gene end by 5 bases; junction bases not matched to a gene: 11. This CDR3 region has 16 residues. In DNA form, the CDR3 reads TGTGCCAGTAGCCTAGGTTCGCGGACAGGGGAAAACATTCAGTACTTC. Its protein product is CASSLGSRTGENIQYF.

The chain carries TRBV14 and TRBJ1-5; TRBD1 aligns across 8 bases. J gave up 6 bases and V 2 bases, and 15 bases lay outside the gene matches. CDR1 is SGHDN and CDR2 is FVKESK in the germline V gene. This CDR3 spans 18 amino acids. The CDR3 DNA is TGTGCCAGCAGCCAATCTTTTCTCGACAGGGGAAGACGTCAGCCCCAGCATTTT. This encodes CASSQSFLDRGRRQPQHF. Full variable domain (missing parts from reference TRBV14 and TRBJ1-5): EAGVTQFPSHSVIEKGQTVTLRCDPISGHDNLYWYRRVMGKEIKFLLHFVKESKQDESGMPNNRFLAERTGGTYSTLKVQPAELEDSGVYFCASSQSFLDRGRRQPQHFGDGTRLSIL.

The rearrangement links TRBV30 to TRBJ1-3; D is undetermined. The V end lost 5 bases, the J end lost 5 bases, and 16 bases lay between the germline ends. CDR1 GTSNPN and CDR2 SVGIG come from the germline V gene (reference sequence). This CDR3 has 14 amino acids. CDR3 nucleotides: TGTGCCTGGTGTTGGGGTGGTCCCAGAAACACCATATATTTT. This codes for CAWCWGGPRNTIYF.

This clone was observed once. The chain recombines TRBV30 with TRBJ1-1, with D perhaps TRBD1 (5 bases). The CDR3 is made up of 14 amino acids. Germline-derived CDR1 and CDR2 are GTSNPN and SVGIG (reference sequence). Trimming shortened V by 4 bases and J by 1 base, and 13 bases separated the two germline ends. The DNA for the CDR3 is TGTGCCTGGAACCAGGGCAGCCAGAACACTGAAGCTTTCTTT. Protein: CAWNQGSQNTEAFF. Looking up the rest from reference TRBV30 and TRBJ1-1 gives the full variable domain: SQTIHQWPATLVQPVGSPLSLECTVEGTSNPNLYWYRQAAGRGLQLLFYSVGIGQISSEVPQNLSASRPQDRQFILSSKKLLLSDSGFYLCAWNQGSQNTEAFFGQGTRLTVV.

The rearrangement joins TRBV19 to TRBJ1-2; no definite D call. V lost 1 base to trimming and J lost 0 bases, with 12 bases between them. The CDR3 consists of 16 residues. Germline-derived CDR1 and CDR2 are LNHDA and SQIVND (reference sequence). This CDR3 reads CASSIVGGLANYGYTF. Written as DNA, the CDR3 is TGTGCCAGTAGTATAGTGGGCGGCTTAGCTAACTATGGCTACACCTTC. Supplemented by reference TRBV19 and TRBJ1-2, the full variable domain reads DGGITQSPKYLFRKEGQNVTLSCEQNLNHDAMYWYRQDPGQGLRLIYYSQIVNDFQKGDIAEGYSVSREKKESFPLTVTSAQKNPTAFYLCASSIVGGLANYGYTFGSGTRLTVV.

The V gene is TRBV2, the J gene TRBJ2-7; 10 bases are a match to TRBD1. The CDR3 contains 16 residues. V was clipped by 7 bases and J by 3 bases; unmatched bases: 12. The germline V gene encodes CDR1 SNHLY and CDR2 FYNNEI. CDR3 amino acids: CASTSMGGDRGYEQYF. The CDR3 DNA follows: TGTGCCAGCACTTCGATGGGGGGGGACAGGGGCTACGAGCAGTACTTC. Complete variable domain (other parts from reference TRBV2 and TRBJ2-7): EPEVTQTPSHQVTQMGQEVILRCVPISNHLYFYWYRQILGQKVEFLVSFYNNEISEKSEIFDDQFSVERPDGSNFTLKIRSTKLEDSAMYFCASTSMGGDRGYEQYFGPGTRLTVT.

The chain employs TRBV10-1 and TRBJ2-7; TRBD2 matches at 8 bases. Germline CDR1 reads WNHNN; CDR2 reads SYGVQD (reference sequence). This CDR3 has 13 residues. The J segment lost 7 bases and the V segment lost 8 bases, leaving 10 bases of the junction unmatched. This CDR3 reads CASQAGVIGEQYF. CDR3 nucleotide sequence: TGCGCCAGCCAAGCGGGGGTTATTGGGGAGCAGTACTTC.

The chain recombines TRBV4-1 with TRBJ1-4; possible D gene TRBD1, 6 bases. CDR3 length equals 22 residues. Trimming shortened V by 2 bases and J by 0 bases, and 28 bases separated the two germline ends. The germline CDR1 and CDR2 sequences are MGHRA and YSYEKL. CDR3 loop: CASSQPLRGNSAIFATNEKLFF. The CDR3 bases are TGCGCCAGCAGCCAACCATTAAGGGGGAATTCCGCTATTTTTGCAACTAATGAAAAACTGTTTTTT.

In nucleotides, the CDR3 is TGCGCCAGCAGCCAAGTAGACCACTCCTACAATGAGCAGTTCTTC. Translated: CASSQVDHSYNEQFF. The chain links TRBV4-1 to TRBJ2-1; D remains ambiguous. Deletions cut 1 base from V and 0 bases from J, with 7 bases between. Germline V gives CDR1 MGHRA, CDR2 YSYEKL. This CDR3 comprises 15 residues.

V is TRBV18 and J is TRBJ2-2, with 9 bases aligning to TRBD2. Germline CDR1 is KGHSH and CDR2 is LQKENI. The CDR3 loop spans 15 amino acids. V lost 6 bases to trimming and J lost 1 base; unmatched junction nucleotides: 3. CDR3 DNA: TGTGCCAGCTCCCCTAGCGGGATGAACACCGGGGAGCTGTTTTTT. Encoded protein: CASSPSGMNTGELFF.

The gene calls are TRBV5-6 and TRBJ1-5, with D perhaps matching TRBD1 (6 bases). The CDR3 loop spans 14 amino acids. Germline V gene data show CDR1 as SGHDT and CDR2 as YYEEEE. Between the trimmed V and J ends, which lost 4 bases and 9 bases, there was a span of 17 bases. CDR3 in amino acids: CASSPWGEGVPQHF. The DNA for the CDR3 is TGTGCCAGCAGCCCCTGGGGGGAGGGGGTGCCCCAGCATTTT.

The rearrangement joins TRBV4-1 to TRBJ2-7; 9 bases match TRBD1. The V segment lost 1 base and the J segment 3 bases; nucleotides outside the gene matches: 4. The germline CDR1 and CDR2 sequences are MGHRA and YSYEKL. CDR3 length equals 15 residues. CDR3 DNA: TGCGCCAGCAGCCAAGTCGGGACAGGGAACTACGAGCAGTACTTC. Translation gives CASSQVGTGNYEQYF.

This rearrangement joins TRBV6-1 to TRBJ1-1; D gene unclear. Germline V gives CDR1 MNHNS, CDR2 SASEGT. V was clipped by 8 bases and J by 2 bases, with 12 bases between them. This CDR3 spans 13 amino acids. CDR3 region: CASVRLFNTEAFF. The CDR3 nucleotides are TGTGCCAGCGTGAGATTGTTTAACACTGAAGCTTTCTTT.

This clone was counted only a few times. The chain is built from TRBV6-5 and TRBJ1-2; D call uncertain. CDR3 size: 13 residues. Germline V gene lookup returns CDR1 MNHEY and CDR2 SVGAGI. V lost 9 bases and J lost 5, with 16 bases in between. CDR3 sequence: CASGDREYYGYTF. The CDR3, as DNA: TGTGCCAGTGGTGACCGGGAATATTATGGCTACACCTTC.